Listed here are 21 T cell receptor beta chains from one sample, sequenced in a study of response to subunit inactivated influenza vaccine. Using its own MiXCR run on the RT-PCR reads, TCRdb lists one record per CDR3 protein. The table has roughly 760,000 distinct CDR3 sequences, roughly 20% seen once. Sequenced material: PBMCs from blood, taken less than 6 days after vaccination. These receptors were collected from a man in his forties or fifties who received an inactivated influenza vaccine.

A few counts support this clonotype. The chain combines TRBV10-3 with TRBJ2-3, with TRBD2 matching over 7 bases. Germline CDR1 and CDR2: ENHRY and SYGVKD. The V segment lost 3 bases and the J segment 4 bases; nucleotides outside the gene matches: 13. This CDR3 is 17 amino acids long. The CDR3: CAISDQREAGVADTQYF. Here the CDR3 DNA reads TGTGCCATCAGTGACCAAAGGGAGGCGGGAGTTGCAGATACGCAGTATTTT.

This clonotype has a handful of counts. The chain employs TRBV6-6 and TRBJ1-2; D is uncertain. The V gene's germline CDR1 is MNHNY and CDR2 SVGAGI (reference sequence). The CDR3 consists of 13 residues. The ends were cut back, 4 bases at V and 5 bases at J, with 11 bases in the middle. The CDR3 bases are TGTGCCAGCAGTTCGAGGACGGTTTATGGCTACACCTTC. Translation: CASSSRTVYGYTF.

V is TRBV12-3 or TRBV12-4 and J is TRBJ2-1; 8 nucleotides align to TRBD2. V lost 3 bases to trimming and J lost 10 bases; unmatched junction nucleotides: 5. The CDR3 is 13 residues long. The CDR3 sequence: CASSFQAGDEQFF. CDR3 DNA sequence: TGTGCCAGCAGTTTTCAAGCGGGAGACGAGCAGTTCTTC.

The V call is TRBV12-3 or TRBV12-4, the J call TRBJ1-5, with D unresolved. Trimming left V 4 bases short and J 0 bases short, with 13 bases between. The CDR3 covers 16 residues. CDR3 sequence reads: CASSSHDTHSNQPQHF. DNA of the CDR3: TGTGCCAGCAGTTCCCATGACACCCATAGCAATCAGCCCCAGCATTTT.

The chain links TRBV15 to TRBJ2-3; TRBD2 is a possible D gene (7 bases). Germline values: CDR1 LNHNV, CDR2 YYDKDF (reference sequence). CDR3 length equals 14 residues. The ends were cut back, 8 bases at V and 3 bases at J, with 15 bases in the middle. CDR3 sequence reads: CATGEGGMTDTQYF. The CDR3 region has the DNA TGTGCCACCGGGGAGGGGGGGATGACAGATACGCAGTATTTT.

The table lists this clonotype with a few counts. The chain employs TRBV9 and TRBJ2-1, with 13 bases fitting TRBD2. The CDR3 contains 14 residues. Trimming took 4 bases from V and 9 from J; bases not matched to a gene: 4. The germline gives CDR1 SGDLS, CDR2 YYNGEE. This CDR3 reads CASSTRTSGGEQFF. The CDR3 region has the DNA TGTGCCAGCAGCACTCGGACTAGCGGGGGTGAGCAGTTCTTC.

The table lists this clonotype with a few counts. The chain employs TRBV29-1 and TRBJ2-5; tentatively, D is TRBD1 (7 bases). CDR3 length: 13 amino acids. Per germline, CDR1 SQVTM and CDR2 ANQGSEA. V lost 7 bases and J 1 base, leaving 13 bases between the germline ends. The CDR3 coding sequence is TGCAGCGGGAGACAGGGAGGCCAAGAGACCCAGTACTTC. Translating it yields CSGRQGGQETQYF.

The V call is TRBV7-2, the J call TRBJ2-6; a possible D gene is TRBD1 (6 bases). The CDR3 runs to 17 residues. Germline CDR1 and CDR2: SGHTA and FQGNSA. The V end was cut by 1 base, the J end by 0 bases, with 10 bases between. CDR3 coding DNA: TGTGCCAGCAGCTTAGTGGGCAGGGGCTCTGGGGCCAACGTCCTGACTTTC. It codes for CASSLVGRGSGANVLTF.

This clonotype has at least ten counts. J is TRBJ2-6 and V is TRBV28; no reliable D call. Trimming took 6 bases from V and 12 from J, leaving 12 bases between them. Germline CDR1 is MDHEN and CDR2 is SYDVKM. There are 12 residues in the CDR3. The CDR3 nucleotides are TGTGCCAGCAGCGTCCCTGAAGGCGTCCTGACTTTC. Amino acid sequence: CASSVPEGVLTF.

This clonotype occurred a few times. The CDR3 loop reads CASTRTGPYNEQFF. The CDR3 DNA sequence: TGTGCCAGCACCCGGACAGGGCCCTACAATGAGCAGTTCTTC. The chain employs TRBV6-2 or TRBV6-3 and TRBJ2-1; 8 nucleotides agree with TRBD1. Per germline, CDR1 MNHEY and CDR2 SVGEGT. The CDR3 consists of 14 residues. J was trimmed by 2 bases and V by 7 bases; bases with no gene match: 4.

The rearrangement uses TRBV4-2 and TRBJ2-7, with D possibly being TRBD1 (7 bases). The germline CDR1 and CDR2 sequences are LGHNA and YNFKEQ. Trimming removed 0 bases at V and 2 bases at J, with 11 bases between. The length of the CDR3 is 15 residues. The CDR3 loop reads CASSQDGGGAYEQYF. CDR3 nucleotide sequence: TGTGCCAGCAGCCAAGATGGAGGGGGCGCCTACGAGCAGTACTTC.

The V call is TRBV20-1, the J call TRBJ2-5; TRBD1 matches at 11 bases. Germline V gene sequence: CDR1 DFQATT, CDR2 SNEGSKA (reference sequence). With 6 bases clipped from V and 2 bases from J, the junction kept 5 bases outside the gene matches. The CDR3 contains 14 residues. The CDR3 nucleotides read TGCAGTGCCCTGGGGACAGGGGGGCAAGAGACCCAGTACTTC. This gives the protein CSALGTGGQETQYF.

CDR3 bases: TGTGCCAGCACCCCCTGGAGAGGAGGGGGACGCTATGAGCAGTTCTTC. This sequence encodes CASTPWRGGGRYEQFF. V gene TRBV6-2 or TRBV6-3 combines with J gene TRBJ2-1, with D possibly called TRBD1 or TRBD2 (6 bases each). Trimming shortened V by 7 bases and J by 8 bases, and 24 bases separated the two germline ends. Germline lookup yields CDR1 MNHEY and CDR2 SVGEGT. The length of the CDR3 is 16 residues.

This clonotype has only a few counts. This chain joins TRBV6-1 and TRBJ1-2; D remains ambiguous. V lost 3 bases and J 14 bases, leaving 13 bases between the germline ends. From germline, CDR1 is MNHNS and CDR2 SASEGT. The CDR3 totals 11 residues. This CDR3 reads CASSEWQVETF. CDR3 sequence (DNA): TGTGCCAGCAGTGAGTGGCAGGTCGAGACCTTC.

The CDR3, as DNA: TGCGCCAGCAGCCAGGCAAGACAGGGAATTACCTATGGCTACACCTTC. Amino acid sequence: CASSQARQGITYGYTF. This chain links TRBV4-3 with TRBJ1-2; TRBD1 matches at 7 bases. CDR1 LGHNA and CDR2 YSLEER come from the germline V gene. Trimming at V came to 3 bases and at J to 4 bases, leaving 11 bases not matched to a gene. The CDR3 consists of 16 residues.

This chain uses TRBV5-1 with TRBJ1-1; TRBD1 aligns across 8 bases. V lost 3 bases, J lost 3 bases, and 7 bases stayed unmatched. The CDR3 has 15 amino acids. Germline assignment: CDR1 SGHRS and CDR2 YFSETQ. DNA of the CDR3: TGCGCCAGCAGCTCCCAGGGGGCGTCTCACACTGAAGCTTTCTTT. Translating gives CASSSQGASHTEAFF.

This clonotype has a count of ten or more. The V call is TRBV12-3 or TRBV12-4, the J call TRBJ2-7, with D possibly being TRBD1 or TRBD2 (6 bases each). Deletions cut 3 bases from V and 3 bases from J, with 12 bases between. This CDR3 region has 14 residues. The CDR3 bases are TGTGCCAGCAGTTTGGGGGCAGCGGGCTACGAGCAGTACTTC. It yields the protein CASSLGAAGYEQYF.

This sequence joins TRBV9 and TRBJ2-3, with D unresolved. Trimming removed 0 bases from V and 0 bases from J, with 11 bases in between. This CDR3 comprises 16 residues. Germline values: CDR1 SGDLS, CDR2 YYNGEE. CDR3: CASSVGASRSTDTQYF. CDR3 coding DNA: TGTGCCAGCAGCGTAGGGGCTAGTCGAAGCACAGATACGCAGTATTTT.

The V gene is TRBV14, the J gene TRBJ2-1, with 9 bases identical to TRBD2. From germline, CDR1 is SGHDN and CDR2 FVKESK. The J segment lost 6 bases and the V segment lost 4 bases, leaving 7 bases of the junction unmatched. The CDR3 is made up of 15 amino acids. CDR3 amino acids: CASSPGLASVNEQFF. The CDR3 nucleotides are TGTGCCAGCAGCCCTGGACTAGCGAGCGTCAATGAGCAGTTCTTC.

The table lists this clonotype with a few counts. The chain carries TRBV20-1 and TRBJ2-7; D may be TRBD2 (5 bases). The CDR3 consists of 13 residues. In germline, CDR1 is DFQATT, CDR2 SNEGSKA (reference sequence). V lost 3 bases to trimming and J lost 1 base, with 10 bases between them. CDR3 in DNA: TGCAGTGCTAGTGAGGGCAGATCCTACGAGCAGTACTTC. Protein product: CSASEGRSYEQYF.

This clonotype was seen a handful of times. Possible read error: a much larger clone is one base away. A read error is likely, as this CDR3 ends without the conserved phenylalanine or tryptophan. The genes are TRBV7-9 and TRBJ1-6, with TRBD1 matching over 7 bases. CDR3 length: 17 residues. Germline assignment: CDR1 SEHNR and CDR2 FQNEAQ (reference sequence). The CDR3: CASSHGTVTPYDSPLHI. For the CDR3, the DNA is TGTGCCAGCAGCCATGGGACAGTGACCCCCTATGATTCACCCCTCCACATT.